The 28 T cell receptor beta chains reported below all come from one sample, sequenced in a study of neurological immune-mediated disorders (dated by TCRdb to between 2018 and 2021). Library generation was performed with 5' RACE. The instrument given in TCRdb is Illumina HiSeq 2500. TCRdb handled the public reads itself, with Q25 trimming in fastp and clone calling in MiXCR, and kept productive beta chains. Identical CDR3 protein sequences are pooled into one entry, listed with their most common genes and DNA. The sample records roughly 62,000 distinct CDR3 sequences, about 10% of which are singletons. The ten largest clones represent about 1.7% of the sample. The material sequenced was PBMCs. These TCRs come from a man aged 55-75 years in good health.

V and J are TRBV13 and TRBJ2-7, with D possibly TRBD2 on 6 matching bases. V lost 4 bases, J lost 7 bases, and 17 bases lay in between. The CDR3 covers 14 residues. Germline CDR1 PRHDT, CDR2 FYEKMQ (reference sequence). CDR3 protein: CASSSHRGTWEQYF. As DNA, the CDR3 is TGTGCCAGCAGCTCCCATCGGGGGACGTGGGAGCAGTACTTC. The whole variable domain, filled in from reference TRBV13 and TRBJ2-7, reads AAGVIQSPRHLIKEKRETATLKCYPIPRHDTVYWYQQGPGQDPQFLISFYEKMQSDKGSIPDRFSAQQFSDYHSELNMSSLELGDSALYFCASSSHRGTWEQYFGPGTRLTVT.

This clonotype was recorded at least ten times. The chain joins TRBV7-9 to TRBJ1-1; D may be TRBD1 (5 bases). Trimming left V 6 bases short and J 5 bases short, with 13 bases between. Per germline, CDR1 SEHNR and CDR2 FQNEAQ (reference sequence). The CDR3 has 13 amino acids. The CDR3 DNA reads TGTGCCAGCAGTTCGGGACCCCTGACTGAAGCTTTCTTT. Protein: CASSSGPLTEAFF.

The genes are TRBV12-3 or TRBV12-4 and TRBJ1-6; no clear D gene. CDR3 length: 13 amino acids. V lost 2 bases, J lost 7 bases, and 6 bases lay in between. Written as DNA, the CDR3 is TGTGCCAGCAGTTTAATGCGGAATTCACCCCTCCACTTT. It encodes CASSLMRNSPLHF.

This clonotype was observed at least ten times. This chain links TRBV10-3 with TRBJ1-3; D might be TRBD1 (5 bases). This CDR3 spans 14 amino acids. The germline V gene has CDR1 ENHRY and CDR2 SYGVKD. The germline V and J ends were trimmed by 8 bases and 0 bases, with 11 bases remaining between them. The CDR3 is CAIATGHSGNTIYF. DNA for the CDR3: TGTGCCATCGCAACAGGTCACTCTGGAAACACCATATATTTT.

This clonotype occurred many times. The V call is TRBV5-1, the J call TRBJ2-2; 7 bases fit TRBD2. V gave up 4 bases and J gave up 3 bases; unmatched junction bases: 6. Germline CDR1 SGHRS, CDR2 YFSETQ. The CDR3 loop spans 15 amino acids. CDR3 nucleotides: TGCGCCAGCAGCCGGGACTACGGAGACACCGGGGAGCTGTTTTTT. Translated, it gives CASSRDYGDTGELFF.

In its sample, this clonotype was seen many times. J is TRBJ2-5 and V is TRBV7-9, with 9 positions matching TRBD2. Per germline, CDR1 SEHNR and CDR2 FQNEAQ (reference sequence). The V segment lost 1 base and the J segment 2 bases; nucleotides outside the gene matches: 8. The CDR3 runs 17 residues. The CDR3 nucleotides are TGTGCCAGCAGCTTAGGGAGCCTAGCGGGGATTCAAGAGACCCAGTACTTC. Residues: CASSLGSLAGIQETQYF.

There are many counts of this clonotype. V is TRBV3-1 and J is TRBJ2-2; D is unresolved. V was trimmed by 2 bases and J by 0 bases, leaving 4 bases between them. The CDR3 sequence is 14 residues long. Per the germline V gene, CDR1 is LGHDT and CDR2 is YNNKEL (reference sequence). CDR3 nucleotide sequence: TGTGCCAGCAGCCAAAGGTCGAACACCGGGGAGCTGTTTTTT. Its protein is CASSQRSNTGELFF.

This clonotype was recorded at least ten times. The chain carries TRBV7-2 and TRBJ2-1; 11 bases align to TRBD2. V was clipped by 1 base and J by 4 bases; unmatched bases: 3. The length of the CDR3 is 16 residues. Germline values: CDR1 SGHTA, CDR2 FQGNSA. CDR3 in amino acids: CASSLGIAGGYNEQFF. Here the CDR3 DNA reads TGTGCCAGCAGCTTAGGGATAGCGGGGGGGTACAATGAGCAGTTCTTC.

This clonotype showed up many times. The chain employs TRBV14 and TRBJ2-7, with 7 positions matching TRBD2. Losses at the gene ends were 4 bases for V and 2 bases for J; bases not matched to a gene: 11. The length of the CDR3 is 16 residues. The germline CDR1 and CDR2 sequences are SGHDN and FVKESK. The CDR3 DNA is TGTGCCAGCAGCCTCGGAGGGAGGGGAAGGCCCTACGAGCAGTACTTC. Encoded protein: CASSLGGRGRPYEQYF.

The table lists this clonotype with many counts. CDR3 nucleotides: TGTGCCAGCAGTCCTACCTTGACAGGGGTCCGTAGCAATCAGCCCCAGCATTTT. Its protein is CASSPTLTGVRSNQPQHF. The chain joins TRBV12-3 or TRBV12-4 to TRBJ1-5; TRBD1 agrees at 8 bases. Unmatched junction bases numbered 12, after V lost 5 bases and J lost 0 bases. The CDR3 is 18 amino acids.

There are many counts of this clonotype. The V and J genes are TRBV30 and TRBJ2-3; the D gene is possibly TRBD2 (7 bases). This CDR3 has 15 amino acids. Germline-derived CDR1 and CDR2 are GTSNPN and SVGIG (reference sequence). V was pared by 4 bases and J by 1 base, with 15 bases between. Here the CDR3 DNA reads TGTGCCTGGACAAAAGGGGGGGACGGCACAGATACGCAGTATTTT. Protein product: CAWTKGGDGTDTQYF. The full variable domain, with the rest looked up from reference TRBV30 and TRBJ2-3, is SQTIHQWPATLVQPVGSPLSLECTVEGTSNPNLYWYRQAAGRGLQLLFYSVGIGQISSEVPQNLSASRPQDRQFILSSKKLLLSDSGFYLCAWTKGGDGTDTQYFGPGTRLTVL.

This clonotype was found many times. The chain couples TRBV7-9 to TRBJ2-3, with 9 bases lining up with TRBD2. Germline V gene lookup returns CDR1 SEHNR and CDR2 FQNEAQ (reference sequence). The junction had 4 bases not matched to a gene; V was cut back by 7 bases and J by 2 bases. The length of the CDR3 is 14 residues. CDR3 in DNA: TGTGCCAGCAAGGGGGGACTAGCCACAGATACGCAGTATTTT. Amino acids: CASKGGLATDTQYF.

This clonotype has a count of ten or more. The V and J genes are TRBV12-3 or TRBV12-4 and TRBJ1-3; D call uncertain. V was shortened by 6 bases and J by 1 base, with 10 bases between the two germline ends. This CDR3 has 14 residues. The CDR3 DNA is TGTGCCAGCAGAGTCGAAGGGTCTGGAAACACCATATATTTT. Its protein product is CASRVEGSGNTIYF.

The table lists this clonotype with many counts. The chain couples TRBV29-1 to TRBJ2-5; TRBD2 matches 7 bases. From germline, CDR1 is SQVTM and CDR2 ANQGSEA. CDR3 length equals 10 residues. CDR3 DNA sequence: TGCACCGGGGGGCAAGAGACCCAGTACTTC. It yields the protein CTGGQETQYF.

This clonotype appeared many times. The V call is TRBV20-1, the J call TRBJ1-1, with D possibly TRBD1 on 6 matching bases. The CDR3 has 13 amino acids. The germline V gene encodes CDR1 DFQATT and CDR2 SNEGSKA (reference sequence). V lost 5 bases and J 5 bases, leaving 15 bases between the germline ends. The CDR3 here is CSAPGEGGTEAFF. CDR3 DNA sequence: TGCAGTGCTCCCGGGGAGGGGGGTACTGAAGCTTTCTTT.

This clonotype was seen at least ten times. This chain uses TRBV7-2 with TRBJ2-2; 10 nucleotides match TRBD2. CDR1 and CDR2 (germline): SGHTA, FQGNSA. The junction had 20 bases not matched to a gene; V was cut back by 5 bases and J by 8 bases. The CDR3 consists of 19 residues. The CDR3 spells CASSPRSFGSGGAGGELFF. CDR3 sequence (DNA): TGTGCCAGCAGCCCACGATCCTTTGGGAGCGGGGGGGCCGGTGGGGAGCTGTTTTTT.

The V and J genes are TRBV5-1 and TRBJ2-7, with a possible D match to TRBD1 (5 bases). V was cut by 0 bases and J by 2 bases, with 9 bases left in between. This CDR3 is built from 14 residues. Germline-derived CDR1 and CDR2 are SGHRS and YFSETQ. Here the CDR3 DNA reads TGCGCCAGCAGCTTGGACAGGTCTGCCTACGAGCAGTACTTC. Amino acid sequence: CASSLDRSAYEQYF.

This clonotype appeared many times. The chain employs TRBV6-5 and TRBJ2-1, with D tentatively TRBD1 (5 bases). Germline V lookup: CDR1 MNHEY, CDR2 SVGAGI. The ends were cut back, 2 bases at V and 7 bases at J, with 9 bases in the middle. The CDR3 covers 13 residues. CDR3 in amino acids: CASSYAGRNEQFF. The CDR3, as DNA: TGTGCCAGCAGTTACGCAGGGCGGAATGAGCAGTTCTTC.

At least ten counts were recorded for this clonotype. The chain uses TRBV9 and TRBJ1-1; D may be TRBD1 (5 bases). V gave up 0 bases and J gave up 5 bases, with 11 bases separating them. The CDR3 runs to 14 residues. Germline V lookup: CDR1 SGDLS, CDR2 YYNGEE. CDR3 region: CASSVDTGGTEAFF. The CDR3 coding sequence is TGTGCCAGCAGCGTAGACACCGGGGGTACTGAAGCTTTCTTT.

The chain recombines TRBV27 with TRBJ2-1; 15 nucleotides agree with TRBD2. There are 18 residues in the CDR3. With 5 bases clipped from V and 7 bases from J, the junction kept 12 bases outside the gene matches. Germline CDR1 is MNHEY and CDR2 is SMNVEV (reference sequence). DNA for the CDR3: TGTGCCAGCAGTCCAAGGGGCGCCGGGACTAGCGGGAGGAATGAGCAGTTCTTC. Translated, it gives CASSPRGAGTSGRNEQFF.

In the case of this clonotype: An end of the junction differs from the germline gene, which may be a read error. J is TRBJ2-2 and V is TRBV20-1; TRBD2 matches at 8 bases. This CDR3 region has 18 residues. In germline, CDR1 is DFQATT, CDR2 SNEGSKA (reference sequence). The CDR3 DNA reads TGCAGTGTTAGAGCCCTCCCGGGACTAGACCCGAACACAGGGGAGCTGTTTTTT. Its protein product is CSVRALPGLDPNTGELFF.

On this clonotype itself: This may arise from a read error, as a much more abundant clone is one base away. The J gene is TRBJ2-1, the V gene TRBV5-5, with D possibly matching TRBD1 (6 bases). The V end lost 4 bases, the J end lost 2 bases, and 13 bases lay between the germline ends. CDR1 is SGHKS and CDR2 is YYEKEE in the germline V gene (reference sequence). This CDR3 spans 15 amino acids. CDR3 in amino acids: CASSATGSPYNEQFF. The CDR3 DNA is TGTGCCAGCAGCGCCACAGGGAGCCCCTACAATGAGCAGTTCTTC. The entire variable domain, with the rest obtained from reference TRBV5-5 and TRBJ2-1, is as follows: DAGVTQSPTHLIKTRGQQVTLRCSPISGHKSVSWYQQVLGQGPQFIFQYYEKEERGRGNFPDRFSARQFPNYSSELNVNALLLGDSALYLCASSATGSPYNEQFFGPGTRLTVL.

The gene calls are TRBV27 and TRBJ1-5; 9 bases align to TRBD1. This CDR3 has 16 amino acids. The V and J ends lost 0 bases and 5 bases, in that order; junction bases with no gene match: 5. In germline, CDR1 is MNHEY, CDR2 SMNVEV (reference sequence). The CDR3 nucleotides are TGTGCCAGCAGTTTATCGGTGGGACAGGGACATCAGCCCCAGCATTTT. As protein: CASSLSVGQGHQPQHF.

Many counts were recorded for this clonotype. V usage is TRBV28 and J usage is TRBJ2-3, with D perhaps TRBD1 (5 bases). Germline V CDR1 and CDR2: MDHEN, SYDVKM. This CDR3 spans 14 amino acids. V lost 3 bases and J lost 5, with 12 bases in between. The CDR3: CASSLGPLKDTQYF. DNA for the CDR3: TGTGCCAGCAGTTTGGGGCCCCTCAAAGATACGCAGTATTTT.

This clonotype was observed at least ten times. The V gene is TRBV5-1, the J gene TRBJ1-1, with 10 bases lining up with TRBD1. The V gene end was trimmed by 5 bases and the J gene end by 4 bases; junction bases not matched to a gene: 11. This CDR3 is built from 16 residues. Germline V gene lookup returns CDR1 SGHRS and CDR2 YFSETQ. CDR3 region: CASRGGQGNWITEAFF. In DNA, the CDR3 is TGCGCCAGCAGAGGGGGACAGGGGAATTGGATCACTGAAGCTTTCTTT.

This clonotype was recorded at least ten times. The chain joins TRBV6-5 to TRBJ1-3; D is unclear. V lost 0 bases, J lost 4 bases, and 13 bases lay in between. Germline V lookup: CDR1 MNHEY, CDR2 SVGAGI. The CDR3 totals 16 residues. As DNA, the CDR3 is TGTGCCAGCAGTTACTCTTGGGGTACGACCGGAAACACCATATATTTT. Protein product: CASSYSWGTTGNTIYF.

This clonotype has at least ten counts. This chain joins TRBV6-5 and TRBJ1-2; 7 bases agree with TRBD1. Germline trimming cut 7 bases from V and 4 bases from J; bases unmatched to any gene: 12. Germline CDR1 and CDR2: MNHEY and SVGAGI. The CDR3 extends over 15 amino acids. The CDR3 DNA sequence: TGTGCCAGCACTCCACAGGGGTTGGGCGCCTATGGCTACACCTTC. It yields the protein CASTPQGLGAYGYTF.

The chain recombines TRBV20-1 with TRBJ2-1; D is uncertain. Trimming cost V 5 bases and J 6 bases, with 8 bases left between them. Germline CDR1 and CDR2: DFQATT and SNEGSKA (reference sequence). This CDR3 has 11 residues. CDR3 in amino acids: CSAVNFNEQFF. CDR3 nucleotide sequence: TGCAGTGCTGTTAACTTCAATGAGCAGTTCTTC.